The 21 T cell receptor beta chains below were found in one sample sequenced in a study of T cell repertoires in cytomegalovirus infection. TCRdb reprocessed the reads with MiXCR, giving one entry per CDR3 protein. The sample lists about 470,000 distinct CDR3 sequences, under 55% occurring once. Antigen specificity for these receptors is unknown. Material: cultured PBMCs, obtained from culture after CMV antigen stimulation. The receptors come from a human donor in good health (CMV status not recorded). Some clones in this sample may be carry-over from other donors' samples.

The J gene is TRBJ2-2, the V gene TRBV7-6, with D maybe TRBD2 (6 bases). V was pared by 8 bases and J by 6 bases, with 10 bases between. CDR1 SGHVS and CDR2 FNYEAQ come from the germline V gene. CDR3 size: 12 residues. The CDR3 nucleotides are TGTGCCAGCGCGGGGTGGTCCGGGGAGCTGTTTTTT. This encodes CASAGWSGELFF.

This clonotype turned up a few times. V is TRBV20-1 and J is TRBJ1-5; D ambiguous. With 4 bases removed from V and 7 bases from J, the gap between germline ends came to 20 bases. The CDR3 is 15 residues long. The germline CDR1 and CDR2 sequences are DFQATT and SNEGSKA (reference sequence). In DNA form, the CDR3 reads TGCAGTGCTAAATTAGGGTCCAGGATCGGACAGCCCCAGCATTTT. Amino acid sequence: CSAKLGSRIGQPQHF.

Here the CDR3 reads CASSSGLAGENEQYF. CDR3 bases: TGTGCCAGCAGCTCAGGACTAGCGGGAGAAAACGAGCAGTACTTC. V gene TRBV7-6 combines with J gene TRBJ2-7, with 13 nucleotides matching TRBD2. CDR3 length: 15 amino acids. V trimming: 4 bases; J trimming: 5 bases; junction bases outside the gene matches: 5. CDR1 is SGHVS and CDR2 is FNYEAQ in the germline V gene.

This clonotype was detected a few times. The chain carries TRBV5-1 and TRBJ1-2; no reliable D call. The CDR3 loop spans 13 amino acids. Deletions cut 0 bases from V and 3 bases from J, with 6 bases between. CDR1 and CDR2 (germline): SGHRS, YFSETQ. CDR3 region: CASSLDSDYGYTF. DNA of the CDR3: TGCGCCAGCAGCTTGGACAGTGACTATGGCTACACCTTC.

The genes are TRBV4-1 and TRBJ2-7; tentative D call: TRBD1 (5 bases). CDR1 and CDR2 from the germline V gene are MGHRA and YSYEKL. V was cut by 0 bases and J by 0 bases, with 9 bases left in between. The CDR3 runs to 15 residues. For the CDR3, the DNA is TGCGCCAGCAGCCAAGATAGCAGGGCCTCCTACGAGCAGTACTTC. Translating gives CASSQDSRASYEQYF.

V usage is TRBV12-3 or TRBV12-4 and J usage is TRBJ2-2; maybe TRBD2 (5 bases). The V and J ends lost 5 bases and 8 bases respectively, with 12 bases between them. The CDR3 is 13 amino acids. The CDR3 sequence: CASSPLRDGELFF. The CDR3 DNA follows: TGTGCCAGCAGTCCGCTACGGGATGGGGAGCTGTTTTTT.

This chain connects TRBV4-1 to TRBJ2-3; D might be TRBD2 (6 bases). V was clipped by 1 base and J by 6 bases, with 14 bases between them. The V gene's germline CDR1 is MGHRA and CDR2 YSYEKL. The CDR3 is 15 residues long. The CDR3 DNA is TGCGCCAGCAGCCAAGGAGCGAGCGGGCGGGATACGCAGTATTTT. Residues: CASSQGASGRDTQYF.

This chain connects TRBV27 to TRBJ1-1; weak D call: TRBD1 (6 bases). From germline, CDR1 is MNHEY and CDR2 SMNVEV (reference sequence). The CDR3 consists of 18 residues. Between the trimmed V and J ends, which lost 0 bases and 1 base, there was a span of 18 bases. CDR3: CASSLSIKWGAPNTEAFF. DNA of the CDR3: TGTGCCAGCAGTTTATCGATAAAGTGGGGGGCACCGAACACTGAAGCTTTCTTT.

V is TRBV25-1 and J is TRBJ1-3; D might be TRBD1 (6 bases). The CDR3 is made up of 14 amino acids. Per germline, CDR1 MGHDK and CDR2 SYGVNS. V was pared by 4 bases and J by 5 bases, with 12 bases between. CDR3 protein: CASSGTGSRNTIYF. The CDR3 nucleotides read TGTGCCAGCAGTGGAACAGGGTCTAGAAACACCATATATTTT.

This rearrangement joins TRBV19 to TRBJ2-3; 8 nucleotides align to TRBD2. There are 14 residues in the CDR3. The germline V gene has CDR1 LNHDA and CDR2 SQIVND (reference sequence). Unmatched junction bases numbered 10, after V lost 9 bases and J lost 5 bases. Here the CDR3 DNA reads TGTGCCAGCGCGGCGGGAGGCCCGCGAGATACGCAGTATTTT. It yields the protein CASAAGGPRDTQYF.

In this sample, this clonotype turned up a few times. The V and J genes are TRBV11-2 and TRBJ2-3; 8 bases align to TRBD2. This CDR3 spans 14 amino acids. V shed 1 base, J shed 8 bases, and the junction held 5 bases outside the gene matches. Germline V lookup: CDR1 SGHAT, CDR2 FQNNGV. The CDR3 bases are TGTGCCAGCAGCTTAGCTCGGGGGGGCGGTACGCAGTATTTT. This gives the protein CASSLARGGGTQYF.

This clonotype came up once. This chain connects TRBV6-8 to TRBJ1-1; 8 nucleotides align to TRBD1. The trim removed 5 bases at V and 10 bases at J, leaving 12 bases unmatched. The CDR3 contains 14 residues. Germline V lookup: CDR1 MNHGY, CDR2 SAAAGT. In nucleotides, the CDR3 is TGTGCCAGCAGTCCACAGGGGGGAGAATTAGGAGCTTTCTTT. Amino acid sequence: CASSPQGGELGAFF.

V is TRBV19 and J is TRBJ1-6, with D possibly being TRBD1 (6 bases). The CDR3 consists of 15 residues. With 9 bases removed from V and 5 bases from J, the gap between germline ends came to 17 bases. Germline lookup yields CDR1 LNHDA and CDR2 SQIVND (reference sequence). The CDR3: CASTGNVGNNSPLHF. CDR3 DNA sequence: TGTGCCAGCACAGGGAACGTGGGAAATAATTCACCCCTCCACTTT.

In this sample, this clonotype turned up once. This chain connects TRBV6-1 to TRBJ2-1; TRBD1 matches 10 bases. Trimming at V came to 4 bases and at J to 6 bases, leaving 12 bases not matched to a gene. Germline V lookup: CDR1 MNHNS, CDR2 SASEGT. This CDR3 has 17 amino acids. The CDR3 DNA reads as TGTGCCAGCAGTGTTGCATTGGGACAGGGGCTTCCCAATGAGCAGTTCTTC. Translated: CASSVALGQGLPNEQFF.

The rearrangement links TRBV5-4 to TRBJ2-7; 14 nucleotides align to TRBD2. The CDR3 contains 16 residues. Germline loops: CDR1 SGHNT, CDR2 YYREEE (reference sequence). V was clipped by 3 bases and J by 6 bases; unmatched bases: 8. The CDR3 DNA follows: TGTGCCAGCAGCTCCCGACTAGCGGGAGGGAAAGTCGAGCAGTACTTC. Its translation: CASSSRLAGGKVEQYF.

The chain recombines TRBV7-9 with TRBJ1-1, with 8 bases aligning to TRBD1. CDR1 is SEHNR and CDR2 is FQNEAQ in the germline V gene (reference sequence). This CDR3 is built from 14 residues. Trimming took 5 bases from V and 1 from J; bases not matched to a gene: 3. CDR3 sequence: CASSATGENTEAFF. CDR3 DNA sequence: TGTGCCAGCAGCGCGACAGGGGAGAACACTGAAGCTTTCTTT.

This chain uses TRBV7-8 with TRBJ2-7; 7 nucleotides align to TRBD2. V was pared by 1 base and J by 1 base, with 10 bases of the junction left unmatched. The CDR3 length is 17 residues. Germline V gene data show CDR1 as SGHVS and CDR2 as FQNEAQ. CDR3 amino acids: CASSLGIQREGSYEQYF. The CDR3 DNA sequence: TGTGCCAGCAGCTTAGGGATTCAGCGGGAAGGGTCCTACGAGCAGTACTTC.

The sample holds a few counts of this clonotype. The chain has TRBV7-2 and TRBJ2-3, with TRBD2 identical over 11 bases. The germline V gene encodes CDR1 SGHTA and CDR2 FQGNSA. The trim removed 5 bases at V and 6 bases at J, leaving 4 bases unmatched. The CDR3 runs 14 residues. The CDR3 DNA follows: TGTGCCAGCAGCCGTGCTAGCGGGAGGGATACGCAGTATTTT. Translated, it gives CASSRASGRDTQYF.

In its sample, this clonotype was seen many times. The CDR3 bases are TGTGCCAGCAGCCCTACGGGACTAGCGGGAGTAAAGAACAATGAGCAGTTCTTC. Encoded protein: CASSPTGLAGVKNNEQFF. The chain couples TRBV7-2 to TRBJ2-1; 14 nucleotides line up with TRBD2. CDR1 SGHTA and CDR2 FQGNSA come from the germline V gene. V was pared by 5 bases and J by 5 bases, with 11 bases of the junction left unmatched. The CDR3 contains 18 residues.

This clonotype was counted only a few times. The chain links TRBV11-2 to TRBJ2-7, with D hard to call. V lost 4 bases to trimming and J lost 6 bases, with 19 bases between them. The CDR3 is 15 amino acids. CDR1 and CDR2 from the germline V gene are SGHAT and FQNNGV. The CDR3 here is CASSSETRGPLEQYF. CDR3 nucleotide sequence: TGTGCCAGCAGCTCAGAAACACGAGGACCTCTCGAGCAGTACTTC.

This clonotype was observed a few times. This rearrangement joins TRBV7-2 to TRBJ2-1; 14 positions match TRBD2. The CDR3 has 15 amino acids. Germline loops: CDR1 SGHTA, CDR2 FQGNSA. Losses at the gene ends were 6 bases for V and 9 bases for J; bases not matched to a gene: 7. The CDR3 DNA is TGTGCCAGCAGACAGACTAGCGGGGGGGCCCTTGAGCAGTTCTTC. This translates into CASRQTSGGALEQFF.